The rows below give T cell receptor beta chains drawn from one sample of a study of OX40 agonist ivuxolimab in advanced cancers. Assay used: immunoSEQ multiplex PCR; TCRdb lists only in-frame clones, some missing. The profile shows roughly 80,000 clones, roughly 87% of them singletons. The sequenced sample was CD4+ or CD8+ T cells sorted from blood, obtained in a trial of the OX40 agonist ivuxolimab. The receptors come from an adult with an advanced solid tumor such as melanoma, head and neck, liver or kidney cancer. CDR3s include the opening cysteine and the closing phenylalanine or tryptophan. D genes are given only for firm matches. Clone size appears in some rows only: once, few, many, or a class for an expanded clone.

abundance	d_gene	v_gene	j_gene	CDR3aa	CDR3nt
NA	NA	TRBV4-2	TRBJ1-6	CASSQGTANSPLHF	TGTGCCAGCAGCCAAGGAACAGCTAATTCACCCCTCCACTTT
NA	NA	TRBV27	TRBJ1-2	CASSSNTQTSGYTF	TGTGCCAGCAGTTCTAATACACAAACAAGTGGCTACACCTTC
NA	NA	TRBV23-1	TRBJ2-3	CASSQSGDTKKDTQYF	TGCGCCAGCAGTCAATCAGGGGACACCAAAAAAGATACGCAGTATTTT
NA	NA	TRBV6-6	TRBJ1-5	CASRQGLGQPQHF	TGTGCCAGCAGGCAGGGTTTAGGTCAGCCCCAGCATTTT
NA	NA	TRBV5-5	TRBJ2-3	CASSLDTTEGKYF	TGTGCCAGCAGCCTGGACACCACTGAGGGAAAGTATTTT
NA	TRBD1	TRBV6-6	TRBJ1-6	CASSWGTAGNSPLHF	TGTGCCAGCAGTTGGGGGACAGCTGGGAATTCACCCCTCCACTTT
NA	TRBD2	TRBV7-3	TRBJ2-3	CASSFGGSVDTQYF	TGTGCCAGCAGCTTTGGCGGGAGTGTCGATACGCAGTATTTT
NA	NA	TRBV11-1	TRBJ1-1	CASSLGRGNTEAFF	TGTGCCAGCAGCTTAGGCAGGGGGAACACTGAAGCTTTCTTT
NA	NA	TRBV6-1	TRBJ1-2	CASSGGGWTNYGYTF	TGTGCCAGCAGTGGGGGTGGCTGGACCAACTATGGCTACACCTTC
NA	TRBD2	TRBV5-4	TRBJ2-3	CASSRGLVTDTQYF	TGTGCCAGCAGCAGGGGACTAGTCACAGATACGCAGTATTTT
NA	NA	TRBV29-1	TRBJ2-1	CSVEGFDNEQFF	TGCAGCGTTGAGGGGTTCGACAATGAGCAGTTCTTC
NA	TRBD1	TRBV19	TRBJ1-1	CASSRRTGANTEAFF	TGTGCCAGTAGTAGAAGGACAGGGGCGAACACTGAAGCTTTCTTT
NA	NA	TRBV5-1	TRBJ2-2	CASSSQGFSGELFF	TGCGCCAGCAGCTCCCAGGGATTCTCCGGGGAGCTGTTTTTT
NA	NA	TRBV28	TRBJ2-3	CASSPLMGTDTQYF	TGTGCCAGCAGTCCCCTTATGGGCACAGATACGCAGTATTTT
NA	TRBD2	TRBV7-3	TRBJ2-3	CASSLTFGSGSNTQYF	TGTGCCAGCAGCTTAACGTTTGGTAGCGGGAGCAATACGCAGTATTTT
NA	NA	TRBV25-1	TRBJ1-1	CASSESWGSGTEAFF	TGTGCCAGCAGTGAATCTTGGGGGTCGGGCACTGAAGCTTTCTTT
NA	TRBD2	TRBV28	TRBJ2-3	CASSLGGLAGGSTDTQYF	TGTGCCAGCAGTTTAGGTGGACTAGCGGGGGGCTCCACAGATACGCAGTATTTT
once	NA	TRBV6-5	TRBJ2-1	CASSYRTGREFF	TGTGCCAGCAGTTACCGGACAGGGAGGGAGTTCTTC
NA	NA	TRBV5-8	TRBJ2-2	CASRGLGTNTGELFF	TGTGCCAGCAGGGGACTGGGAACGAACACCGGGGAGCTGTTTTTT
NA	NA	TRBV18	TRBJ1-4	CASSPPGGSEKLFF	TGTGCCAGCTCACCACCGGGGGGCTCCGAAAAACTGTTTTTT
NA	NA	TRBV2	TRBJ2-5	CASNGGGETQYF	TGTGCCAGCAATGGGGGTGGAGAGACCCAGTACTTC
NA	NA	TRBV30	TRBJ2-1	CAWSVRTGRLVNEQFF	TGTGCCTGGAGTGTACGAACGGGGAGGTTGGTAAATGAGCAGTTCTTC
NA	TRBD1	TRBV11-2	TRBJ1-4	CASTVGQGREKLFF	TGTGCCAGCACCGTGGGACAGGGGCGGGAAAAACTGTTTTTT
NA	TRBD1	TRBV5-1	TRBJ1-2	CASSLGAGGSGYTF	TGCGCCAGCAGCTTGGGGGCAGGGGGCAGTGGCTACACCTTC
NA	NA	TRBV28	TRBJ1-5	CASSPLLYSNQPQHF	TGTGCCAGCAGTCCCCTACTTTATAGCAATCAGCCCCAGCATTTT
NA	NA	TRBV20-1	TRBJ1-1	CSARLLWAVF	TGCAGTGCTAGATTACTTTGGGCCGTCTTT
once	NA	TRBV7-8	TRBJ2-2	CASRGPSGELFF	TGTGCCAGCAGGGGCCCGTCCGGGGAGCTGTTTTTT
NA	NA	TRBV5-1	TRBJ2-5	CASSLRSNQETQYF	TGCGCCAGCAGCTTGAGGTCTAACCAAGAGACCCAGTACTTC
NA	TRBD2	TRBV9	TRBJ2-1	CASSVSSGSYNEQFF	TGTGCCAGCAGCGTATCTAGCGGGAGCTACAATGAGCAGTTCTTC
NA	NA	TRBV15	TRBJ1-6	CATSRDGTPLHF	TGTGCCACCAGCAGAGATGGTACACCCCTCCACTTT
NA	TRBD1	TRBV18	TRBJ1-6	CASSPGQVANSPLHF	TGTGCCAGCTCACCGGGACAGGTCGCTAATTCACCCCTCCACTTT
NA	TRBD2	TRBV9	TRBJ2-7	CASSVALAGVHEQYF	TGTGCCAGCAGCGTAGCTCTAGCGGGAGTGCACGAGCAGTACTTC
NA	TRBD1	TRBV5-4	TRBJ1-3	CASSPGGSGNTIYF	TGTGCCAGCAGCCCAGGGGGCTCTGGAAACACCATATATTTT
NA	NA	TRBV30	TRBJ2-2	CAWRPRTHPTGELFF	TGTGCCTGGAGGCCCCGGACACATCCCACCGGGGAGCTGTTTTTT
NA	NA	TRBV4-3	TRBJ2-3	CASSQVALSTDTQYF	TGCGCCAGCAGCCAAGTAGCTTTGAGCACAGATACGCAGTATTTT
NA	TRBD1	TRBV18	TRBJ1-2	CASSVGQGGYTF	TGTGCCAGCTCAGTAGGACAGGGAGGCTACACCTTC
NA	NA	TRBV10-1	TRBJ2-7	CASSEQWASYEQYF	TGCGCCAGCAGTGAGCAATGGGCCTCCTACGAGCAGTACTTC
NA	NA	TRBV28	TRBJ1-2	CASSLSGFLVYGYTF	TGTGCCAGCAGTTTATCCGGTTTCTTGGTATATGGCTACACCTTC
NA	NA	TRBV21-1	TRBJ1-3	CASSKWSSGNTIYF	TGTGCCAGCAGCAAATGGAGCTCTGGAAACACCATATATTTT
NA	NA	TRBV7-6	TRBJ1-5	CASSPQRVEGYYSNQPQHF	TGTGCCAGCAGCCCACAGCGGGTTGAGGGATACTATAGCAATCAGCCCCAGCATTTT
NA	NA	TRBV19	TRBJ1-3	CASSFLGHLSGNTIYF	TGTGCCAGTAGTTTCCTCGGACACCTCTCTGGAAACACCATATATTTT